This T cell receptor (beta chain) was profiled in a study of shared clonotypes between healthy human individuals. The assay was immunoSEQ multiplex PCR, and TCRdb's table has in-frame clones only and misses some. The sample has 950,000 to 1,300,000 clones, about 74% seen once. J gave up 2 bases and V 4 bases, and 2 bases lay outside the gene matches. There are 13 residues in the CDR3. Germline V gene sequence: CDR1 SGHKS, CDR2 YYEKEE (reference sequence). This clone was picked up one time. It may be a read error: a sequence one base away is much more abundant. The TCR was taken from a man between 18 and 35 years old in good health. Sequences were obtained from memory CD4+ T cells sorted from blood. Subset of the sample: CD45RA-negative fraction. V gene TRBV5-5 combines with J gene TRBJ2-7; 8 bases fit TRBD1. As DNA, the CDR3 is TGTGCCAGCAGCCGGGGACAGGCCTACGAGCAGTACTTC. Its protein product is CASSRGQAYEQYF.